This is a list of T cell receptor beta chains from one sample in a study of Graves' ophthalmopathy and Graves' hyperthyroidism. TCRdb independently ran MiXCR on the multiplex PCR reads; one entry per CDR3 protein. The sample carries 300,000 to 500,000 distinct CDR3 sequences, 15% recorded once. The sequencing sample was made of peripheral blood. The origin of the receptors is a woman between 18 and 29 years old with stable Graves' hyperthyroidism. The CDR3 runs from the conserved cysteine through the conserved F or W. A D gene is named only where the DNA matches it firmly. Not every row has a clone size; where given, it reads once, few, many or a size class.

>TRBV6-5|TRBJ1-6|.|many
TGTGCCAGCAGTTACTCGAAGCAGCTTGGATATAATTCACCCCTCCACTTT
CASSYSKQLGYNSPLHF
>TRBV5-6|TRBJ2-5|.|.
TGTGCCAGCAGCCGAACTCCTCTGACCCAGTACTTC
CASSRTPLTQYF
>TRBV28|TRBJ2-7|.|.
TGTGCCAGCAGTCCGCCACCGGACAGCTCCTACGAGCAGTACTTC
CASSPPPDSSYEQYF
>TRBV7-9|TRBJ2-5|TRBD2|few
TGTGCCAGCAGCATCGCGGGACTAGCGTCACAAGAGACCCAGTACTTC
CASSIAGLASQETQYF
>TRBV6-5|TRBJ2-7|.|many
TGTGCCAGCAGACGTAAACCAACGAGCTCCTACGAGCAGTACTTC
CASRRKPTSSYEQYF
>TRBV2|TRBJ1-1|.|many
TGTGCCAGCACCCCACGCGGGGCCATGAACACTGAAGCTTTCTTT
CASTPRGAMNTEAFF
>TRBV7-9|TRBJ1-1|.|many
TGTGCCAGCAGCTTCGGGGTTTTTGGCACTGAAGCTTTCTTT
CASSFGVFGTEAFF
>TRBV2|TRBJ2-3|TRBD2|many
TGTGCCAGCAGTGGCTTACTAGCGGGGGGTGGGACAGATACGCAGTATTTT
CASSGLLAGGGTDTQYF
>TRBV12-3/TRBV12-4|TRBJ1-1|.|.
TGTGCCAGCAGTCGCGTCCTCACAGGGAAGGGAAACACTGAAGCTTTCTTT
CASSRVLTGKGNTEAFF
>TRBV20-1|TRBJ1-5|.|few
TGCAGTGCTGCCCGACAGACCAATCAGCCCCAGCATTTT
CSAARQTNQPQHF
>TRBV7-2|TRBJ1-1|.|many
TGTGCCAGCATCTGGGGGGGCAACACTGAAGCTTTCTTT
CASIWGGNTEAFF
>TRBV7-8|TRBJ2-7|TRBD2|many
TGTGTCAGCAGCTTAGCAGGGACTAGCGGGAACGAGCAGTACTTC
CVSSLAGTSGNEQYF
>TRBV19|TRBJ1-1|TRBD1|many
TGTGCCAGTAGAACAGGACAGGCCGCAGGGGAACCTGAAGCTTTCTTT
CASRTGQAAGEPEAFF
>TRBV7-2|TRBJ2-7|TRBD2|many
TGTGCCAGCAGCTTAAATAGCGGGGACTACGAGCAGTACTTC
CASSLNSGDYEQYF
>TRBV12-3/TRBV12-4|TRBJ1-2|.|many
TGTGCCAGCAGGGTTGGGAGGGGGGACTATGGCTACACCTTC
CASRVGRGDYGYTF
>TRBV19|TRBJ2-7|.|.
TGTGCCAGTAGTATAAAGTGGGCGGTCTCCTACGTGCAGTACTTC
CASSIKWAVSYVQYF
>TRBV20-1|TRBJ2-7|.|many
TGCAGTGCCAAGAGGTCGGGTGGGACCTACGAGCAGTACTTC
CSAKRSGGTYEQYF
>TRBV4-2|TRBJ1-2|.|many
TGTGCCAGCAGCCAGGGGGGTCAGGGGCACTATGGCTACACCTTC
CASSQGGQGHYGYTF
>TRBV7-2|TRBJ1-6|.|many
TGTGCCACTAGCCAAGACTACTATAATTCACCCCTCCACTTT
CATSQDYYNSPLHF
>TRBV20-1|TRBJ2-5|TRBD2|many
TGCAGTGCGAAGAGCGGGACCCAAGAGACCCAGTACTTC
CSAKSGTQETQYF
>TRBV28|TRBJ1-1|.|many
TGTGCCAGCAGTTCATTTGAAGGAAAAAAAGCTTTCTTT
CASSSFEGKKAFF
>TRBV7-2|TRBJ2-5|.|many
TGTGCCAGCAGCACGCGACAGACTCAAGAGACCCAGCACTTC
CASSTRQTQETQHF
>TRBV5-1|TRBJ2-2|.|many
TGCGCCAGCAGCCGGGACACGAACACCGGGGAGCTGTTTTTT
CASSRDTNTGELFF
>TRBV7-8|TRBJ2-2|.|many
TGTGCCAGCAGCTTACCGCGATTACACACCGGGGAGCTGTTTTTT
CASSLPRLHTGELFF
>TRBV20-1|TRBJ2-7|TRBD2|.
TGCAGTGCTAGGAGGGGTAGCGGGGTTTCCGAGCAGTACTTC
CSARRGSGVSEQYF
>TRBV12-3/TRBV12-4|TRBJ2-7|.|many
TGTGCCAGCAGCCCCAACCTCTACGAGCAGTACTTC
CASSPNLYEQYF
>TRBV6-5|TRBJ1-2|.|many
TGTGCCAGCAGCCCGGGACACACTAACTATGGCTACACCTTC
CASSPGHTNYGYTF
>TRBV7-3|TRBJ1-3|.|many
TGTGCCAGCAGCTTTTGGGTGGCCATAATCTCTGGAAACACCATATATTTT
CASSFWVAIISGNTIYF
>TRBV10-3|TRBJ2-5|.|many
TGTGCCACCTCTTACCGCCGACCGGCTCCTTACCAAGAGACCCAGTACTTC
CATSYRRPAPYQETQYF
>TRBV7-2|TRBJ2-2|.|few
TGTGCCAGCAGCTCCGGAGTTAGGGCTTTTGGGGAGCTGTTTTTT
CASSSGVRAFGELFF
>TRBV12-3/TRBV12-4|TRBJ2-5|TRBD2|many
TGTGCCAGCAGTCCAGCGGGGACCCAAGAGACCCAGTACTTC
CASSPAGTQETQYF
>TRBV6-2/TRBV6-3|TRBJ2-2|.|many
TGTGCCAGCAGTTACGGGCTAGCATCAGGGACCGGGGAGCTGTTTTTT
CASSYGLASGTGELFF
>TRBV28|TRBJ1-5|.|many
TGTGCCAGCAGTCAGGGGAAGTATAGCAATCAGCCCCAGCATTTT
CASSQGKYSNQPQHF
>TRBV6-1|TRBJ2-7|.|.
TGTGCCAGCGGGGGGCTAAGTTACGAGCAGTACTTC
CASGGLSYEQYF
>TRBV7-2|TRBJ2-2|TRBD1|many
TGTGCCAGCAGCTCACAGGGGGCGAACACCGGGGAGCTGTTTTTT
CASSSQGANTGELFF
>TRBV4-1|TRBJ2-7|.|many
TGCGCCAGCAGCCAAGGCTCTATTGGGAGTTACGAGCAGTACTTC
CASSQGSIGSYEQYF
>TRBV11-3|TRBJ2-7|.|many
TGTGCCAGCAGCTTATTCAAGGGTTCGTCCTACGAGCAGTACTTC
CASSLFKGSSYEQYF
>TRBV4-2|TRBJ2-3|TRBD2|few
TGTGCCAGCAGCCCCCGGACTAGCGGTAATAAGAAAAGCACAGATACGCAGTATTTT
CASSPRTSGNKKSTDTQYF
>TRBV12-3/TRBV12-4|TRBJ2-2|TRBD2|many
TGTGCCAGCAGTCGAGCGGGGGGGCCGCTTGGCGGGGAGCTGTTTTTT
CASSRAGGPLGGELFF
>TRBV20-1|TRBJ1-6|.|many
TGCAGTGCTAGAGATAGCGGGGAGTGGGCCTATAATTCACCCCTCCACTTT
CSARDSGEWAYNSPLHF
>TRBV20-1|TRBJ1-5|.|.
TGCAGTGCGATCCGACAGGCGAATAATCAGCCCCAGCATTTT
CSAIRQANNQPQHF
>TRBV19|TRBJ2-5|.|few
TGTGCCAGTAGTATTTGGCGAGCGGAGACCCAGTACTTC
CASSIWRAETQYF
>TRBV10-3|TRBJ1-1|.|many
TGTGCCATCAGTGAGGCCCCTGGCAGGCTGAACACTGAAGCTTTCTTT
CAISEAPGRLNTEAFF
>TRBV6-2/TRBV6-3|TRBJ1-4|.|few
TGTGCCAGCGGGATTCCGGACGGATTAATTGAAAAACTGTTTTTT
CASGIPDGLIEKLFF
>TRBV9|TRBJ2-7|.|many
TGTGCCAGCAGCGTAGAGAGTATGGCAGACGAGCAGTACTTC
CASSVESMADEQYF
>TRBV28|TRBJ1-6|.|.
TGTGCCACCGAATATAATTCACCCCTCCACTTT
CATEYNSPLHF
>TRBV7-7|TRBJ2-2|TRBD1|many
TGTGCTAGCAGCCCAAGGACAGGGGACACCGGGGAGCTGTTTTTT
CASSPRTGDTGELFF
>TRBV9|TRBJ2-7|.|many
TGTGCCAGCAGCATCGGGGACGGGAATCAGTACTTC
CASSIGDGNQYF
>TRBV4-1|TRBJ2-7|.|few
TGCGCCAGCAGCCAAGTAACGGGAACCCGAAACTACGAGCAGTACTTC
CASSQVTGTRNYEQYF
>TRBV5-1|TRBJ1-2|TRBD1|many
TGCGCCAGCAGCAGGGGACAGGGACCTACTAACTATGGCTACACCTTC
CASSRGQGPTNYGYTF
>TRBV2|TRBJ2-5|TRBD1|.
TGTGCCAGCAGTGAATCTTCCGGGACAGGGGTGACCCAGTACTTC
CASSESSGTGVTQYF
>TRBV7-8|TRBJ2-7|TRBD2|once
TGTGCCAGCAGCGCGCGGGAGGCTCGCGACGAGCAGTACTTC
CASSAREARDEQYF
>TRBV6-1|TRBJ1-6|TRBD1|many
TGTGCCGTCGACAGGGGGGATTCACCCCTCCACTTT
CAVDRGDSPLHF
>TRBV25-1|TRBJ2-2|.|many
TGTGCCAGCAGTGATCCCCAAATTAACACCGGGGAGCTGTTTTTT
CASSDPQINTGELFF
>TRBV2|TRBJ2-7|.|many
TGTGCCAGCAGTCGGAACTACGAGCAGTACTTC
CASSRNYEQYF
>TRBV6-5|TRBJ2-2|.|.
TGTGCCAGCAGTTACTCAAGTGGGACGGTTGTCGGGGAGCTGTTTTTT
CASSYSSGTVVGELFF
>TRBV11-1|TRBJ2-2|.|many
TGTGCCAGCAGCTCGCCGGGGGCTACGAACACCGGGGAGCTGTTTTTT
CASSSPGATNTGELFF
>TRBV30|TRBJ2-7|.|.
TGTGCCTGGAGTGAGCAGATAGAGCAGTACTTC
CAWSEQIEQYF
>TRBV24-1|TRBJ2-5|.|many
TGTGCCACCAGTGATTTTTTGTCGGAGACCCAGTACTTC
CATSDFLSETQYF
>TRBV6-2/TRBV6-3|TRBJ1-1|.|many
TGTGCCAGCAGCCAGGACGCAGGGCGGGGGACTGAAGCTTTCTTT
CASSQDAGRGTEAFF